Included here is one T cell receptor beta chain sequence, with context. Germline CDR1 KGHDR, CDR2 SFDVKD. V was shortened by 9 bases and J by 2 bases, with 14 bases between the two germline ends. The CDR3 covers 14 residues. This entry belongs to a study of healthy donors' naive CD4 and CD8 T cells. A linear amplification protocol produced the TCR libraries from roughly 0.5 ug of total RNA. TCRdb processed the reads anew with MiXCR; each CDR3 protein has one entry. The sample carries about 180,000 distinct CDR3 sequences, over 60% recorded once. Sequencing was carried out using naive CD4+ and CD8+ T cells sorted from blood, pooled from several donors. This receptor was obtained from a pool of human donors in good health; the sample pools cells from several healthy donors. The chain carries TRBV24-1 and TRBJ2-3; weak D call: TRBD1 (6 bases). The CDR3 is CATGGHRVTDTQYF. CDR3 nucleotides: TGTGCCACCGGGGGACACCGGGTCACAGATACGCAGTATTTT.